This is a list of T cell receptor beta chains from one sample in a study of T-cell memory formation after mild COVID-19. TCRdb reanalysed the 5' RACE reads using MiXCR and keeps one entry per CDR3 protein. The table lists almost 350,000 distinct CDR3 sequences, about 20% of them singletons. The sample comprised PBMCs or a T cell subset sorted from them (not recorded which). The receptor source for this set is a man aged 18 to 29 who had mild COVID-19 (a few samples of this study predate the infection). Cell type and time point are not known. CDR3s include the opening cysteine and the closing phenylalanine or tryptophan. Fields, in order: J gene, D gene, V gene, clone size, CDR3 DNA, CDR3 protein. D genes are given only for firm matches. For some rows the clone size is stated as once, few or many, or as a class when expanded; others skip it.

j_call: TRBJ2-6
d_call: .
v_call: TRBV5-1
clone_size: .
cdr3_nt: TGCGCCAGCAGCTTTTCAGGCCCCTCTGGGGCCAACGTCCTGACTTTC
cdr3_aa: CASSFSGPSGANVLTF

j_call: TRBJ2-5
d_call: .
v_call: TRBV12-3/TRBV12-4
clone_size: few
cdr3_nt: TGTGCCAGCAGTCCTGACACAGTCCAAGAGACCCAGTACTTC
cdr3_aa: CASSPDTVQETQYF

j_call: TRBJ1-5
d_call: .
v_call: TRBV6-2/TRBV6-3
clone_size: .
cdr3_nt: TGTGCCAGCAGCTACCGAGGACAGATCCAGCCCCAGCATTTT
cdr3_aa: CASSYRGQIQPQHF

j_call: TRBJ2-4
d_call: .
v_call: TRBV20-1
clone_size: few
cdr3_nt: TGCAGTGCTACGTGGGGACTGGACATTCAGTACTTC
cdr3_aa: CSATWGLDIQYF

j_call: TRBJ2-1
d_call: TRBD1
v_call: TRBV10-3
clone_size: few
cdr3_nt: TGTGCCATCAGAATCCGACAGGGAAGGGTATACAATGAGCAGTTCTTC
cdr3_aa: CAIRIRQGRVYNEQFF

j_call: TRBJ1-2
d_call: .
v_call: TRBV4-1
clone_size: .
cdr3_nt: TGCGCCAGCAGCCAAGATCGCCGGAGGGGCCCTCGGTATGGCTACACCTTC
cdr3_aa: CASSQDRRRGPRYGYTF

j_call: TRBJ2-2
d_call: .
v_call: TRBV12-3/TRBV12-4
clone_size: .
cdr3_nt: TGTGCCAGCAGTTTAGAAGGGTCCACCGGGGAGCTGTTTTTT
cdr3_aa: CASSLEGSTGELFF

j_call: TRBJ1-1
d_call: .
v_call: TRBV25-1
clone_size: .
cdr3_nt: TGTGCCAGCAGTGAATATGTCCCGACGGGGCACACTGAAGCTTTCTTT
cdr3_aa: CASSEYVPTGHTEAFF

j_call: TRBJ1-6
d_call: .
v_call: TRBV9
clone_size: .
cdr3_nt: TGTGCCAGCGGCCGCCGGGACATTAATTCACCCCTCCACTTT
cdr3_aa: CASGRRDINSPLHF

j_call: TRBJ1-1
d_call: .
v_call: TRBV5-1
clone_size: few
cdr3_nt: TGCGCCAGCAGCTTGATGGGGGGCGTTGAAGCTTTCTTT
cdr3_aa: CASSLMGGVEAFF

j_call: TRBJ1-1
d_call: .
v_call: TRBV7-6
clone_size: .
cdr3_nt: TGTGCCAGCAGCTTATCGCCGGGCGTGAACACTGAAGCTTTCTTT
cdr3_aa: CASSLSPGVNTEAFF

j_call: TRBJ1-4
d_call: .
v_call: TRBV5-1
clone_size: few
cdr3_nt: TGCGCCAGCAGCGTAACAGGAAGTAGACTGGAAAAACTGTTTTTT
cdr3_aa: CASSVTGSRLEKLFF

j_call: TRBJ1-2
d_call: TRBD1
v_call: TRBV10-3
clone_size: .
cdr3_nt: TGTGCCATCAGGGGACAGGACAAGGGTGGCTACACCTTC
cdr3_aa: CAIRGQDKGGYTF

j_call: TRBJ1-3
d_call: TRBD1
v_call: TRBV12-3/TRBV12-4
clone_size: .
cdr3_nt: TGTGCCAGCAGTTTACCACAGGGGAGAAACACCATATATTTT
cdr3_aa: CASSLPQGRNTIYF

j_call: TRBJ2-1
d_call: TRBD2
v_call: TRBV20-1
clone_size: few
cdr3_nt: TGCAGTGCTTTGGTCGGTAGGACTAGCGGGGGATACTCCTACAATGAGCAGTTCTTC
cdr3_aa: CSALVGRTSGGYSYNEQFF

j_call: TRBJ2-7
d_call: TRBD2
v_call: TRBV29-1
clone_size: .
cdr3_nt: TGCAGCGTTAGCCTAGCGGGGGGCGACGAGCAGTACTTC
cdr3_aa: CSVSLAGGDEQYF

j_call: TRBJ2-7
d_call: .
v_call: TRBV29-1
clone_size: few
cdr3_nt: TGCAGCGTTCGGGACCTCCTTAGTGGGTACGAGCAGTACTTC
cdr3_aa: CSVRDLLSGYEQYF

j_call: TRBJ1-1
d_call: .
v_call: TRBV6-5
clone_size: few
cdr3_nt: TGTGCCAGCAGGGAGGGGGGGTCTTCGAACACTGAAGCTTTCTTT
cdr3_aa: CASREGGSSNTEAFF

j_call: TRBJ2-7
d_call: .
v_call: TRBV7-9
clone_size: .
cdr3_nt: TGTGCCAGCAGCTTAGGGGACAACTACGAGCAGTACTTC
cdr3_aa: CASSLGDNYEQYF

j_call: TRBJ2-2
d_call: .
v_call: TRBV29-1
clone_size: .
cdr3_nt: TGCAGCGTTCGTCGTCGCGGCGTGAACACCGGGGAGCTGTTTTTT
cdr3_aa: CSVRRRGVNTGELFF

j_call: TRBJ1-2
d_call: .
v_call: TRBV4-1
clone_size: .
cdr3_nt: TGCGCCAGCAGCCAAGAGGTTCTGAGGGACGGGCCCTATGGCTACACCTTC
cdr3_aa: CASSQEVLRDGPYGYTF

j_call: TRBJ2-7
d_call: .
v_call: TRBV25-1
clone_size: .
cdr3_nt: TGTGCCAGCAGTGAACCCACAGGGTGGGAGTACTTC
cdr3_aa: CASSEPTGWEYF

j_call: TRBJ2-3
d_call: TRBD2
v_call: TRBV4-1
clone_size: .
cdr3_nt: TGCGCCAGCAGCACCCGACTAGCTGCAGGAGCAGATACGCAGTATTTT
cdr3_aa: CASSTRLAAGADTQYF

j_call: TRBJ1-5
d_call: .
v_call: TRBV30
clone_size: .
cdr3_nt: TGTGCCTGGAGTGCCCAGATCGGGGGGGATCAGCCCCAGCATTTT
cdr3_aa: CAWSAQIGGDQPQHF

j_call: TRBJ1-5
d_call: .
v_call: TRBV3-1
clone_size: few
cdr3_nt: TGTGCCAGCAGCCAGGGACTGGTAAATCAGCCCCAGCATTTT
cdr3_aa: CASSQGLVNQPQHF

j_call: TRBJ2-3
d_call: TRBD1
v_call: TRBV19
clone_size: .
cdr3_nt: TGTGCCAGTAGTTGGGGACAGGGTTTAGATACGCAGTATTTT
cdr3_aa: CASSWGQGLDTQYF

j_call: TRBJ2-7
d_call: TRBD1
v_call: TRBV7-6
clone_size: .
cdr3_nt: TGTGCCAGCAGCACCCGACAGGGTGGGGCCTACGAGCAGTACTTC
cdr3_aa: CASSTRQGGAYEQYF

j_call: TRBJ2-5
d_call: .
v_call: TRBV12-3/TRBV12-4
clone_size: .
cdr3_nt: TGTGCCAGCGGGGGGGCAAGTCAAGAGACCCAGTACTTC
cdr3_aa: CASGGASQETQYF

j_call: TRBJ1-6
d_call: .
v_call: TRBV7-9
clone_size: few
cdr3_nt: TGTGCCAGCAGCTTAGGTCTGACGGGGACTCTCCCTTCACCCCTCCACTTT
cdr3_aa: CASSLGLTGTLPSPLHF

j_call: TRBJ2-2
d_call: .
v_call: TRBV6-2/TRBV6-3
clone_size: .
cdr3_nt: TGTGCCAGCAGTTCGAGAGATCGAGGGGAGAACACCGGGGAGCTGTTTTTT
cdr3_aa: CASSSRDRGENTGELFF

j_call: TRBJ1-1
d_call: .
v_call: TRBV12-3/TRBV12-4
clone_size: .
cdr3_nt: TGTGCCAGCAGTTTGCACCGGAACACTGAAGCTTTCTTT
cdr3_aa: CASSLHRNTEAFF

j_call: TRBJ2-7
d_call: .
v_call: TRBV7-2
clone_size: few
cdr3_nt: TGTGCCAGCAGCTCCGGGACCCTTCTGGAGCAGTACTTC
cdr3_aa: CASSSGTLLEQYF

j_call: TRBJ2-3
d_call: TRBD2
v_call: TRBV7-3
clone_size: .
cdr3_nt: TGTGCCAGCAGATTAACGGGAACTAGCGGGGGGTATAGCACAGATACGCAGTATTTT
cdr3_aa: CASRLTGTSGGYSTDTQYF

j_call: TRBJ2-6
d_call: .
v_call: TRBV4-3
clone_size: few
cdr3_nt: TGCGCCAGCAGCCAAGTACTCGTCGGAGGCAGCGGGGCCAACGTCCTGACTTTC
cdr3_aa: CASSQVLVGGSGANVLTF

j_call: TRBJ2-2
d_call: .
v_call: TRBV24-1
clone_size: few
cdr3_nt: TGTGCCACCAGTGACGAGTGGGGGGCAGACACCGGGGAGCTGTTTTTT
cdr3_aa: CATSDEWGADTGELFF

j_call: TRBJ2-5
d_call: .
v_call: TRBV7-2
clone_size: .
cdr3_nt: TGTGCCAGCAGCCCAGAGGCCTTCCAAGAGACCCAGTACTTC
cdr3_aa: CASSPEAFQETQYF

j_call: TRBJ2-2
d_call: TRBD1
v_call: TRBV7-6
clone_size: .
cdr3_nt: TGTGCCAGCAGCTTAGCTGTGGCAGGGGGTAGCACCGGGGAGCTGTTTTTT
cdr3_aa: CASSLAVAGGSTGELFF

j_call: TRBJ2-1
d_call: TRBD2
v_call: TRBV7-2
clone_size: few
cdr3_nt: TGTGCCAGCAGCGCACTAGCGGGGGTATACAATGAGCAGTTCTTC
cdr3_aa: CASSALAGVYNEQFF

j_call: TRBJ2-3
d_call: .
v_call: TRBV6-6
clone_size: few
cdr3_nt: TGTGCCAGCAGACCCAGGGGACCTAGCACAGATACGCAGTATTTT
cdr3_aa: CASRPRGPSTDTQYF

j_call: TRBJ1-1
d_call: .
v_call: TRBV7-3
clone_size: .
cdr3_nt: TGTGCCAGCAGCGCTCATGTGAACACTGAAGCTTTCTTT
cdr3_aa: CASSAHVNTEAFF

j_call: TRBJ2-7
d_call: .
v_call: TRBV10-3
clone_size: few
cdr3_nt: TGTGCCATCAGTGAGGCAGGAGAGGCCTACGAGCAGTACTTC
cdr3_aa: CAISEAGEAYEQYF

j_call: TRBJ1-2
d_call: .
v_call: TRBV3-1
clone_size: few
cdr3_nt: TGTGCCAGCAGCCAAGAAACCGGGGACGGCTACACCTTC
cdr3_aa: CASSQETGDGYTF

j_call: TRBJ2-6
d_call: .
v_call: TRBV11-2
clone_size: .
cdr3_nt: TGTGCCAGCATCCGGGGCATTGGGGCCAACGTCCTGACTTTC
cdr3_aa: CASIRGIGANVLTF

j_call: TRBJ2-3
d_call: TRBD2
v_call: TRBV7-9
clone_size: few
cdr3_nt: TGTGCCAGCAGCTTAGGCCTGACTAGCGGGGCCACAGATACGCAGTATTTT
cdr3_aa: CASSLGLTSGATDTQYF

j_call: TRBJ1-5
d_call: TRBD1
v_call: TRBV7-2
clone_size: few
cdr3_nt: TGTGCCAGCAGCCCTCGAACGCAGACAGGGGGTATTCGCGGGTTCAGGGACAATCAGCCCCAGCATTTT
cdr3_aa: CASSPRTQTGGIRGFRDNQPQHF

j_call: TRBJ1-5
d_call: TRBD1
v_call: TRBV5-1
clone_size: .
cdr3_nt: TGCGCCAGCAGCTGGGCCGGACAGGGTCCCCAGCATTTT
cdr3_aa: CASSWAGQGPQHF

j_call: TRBJ1-1
d_call: .
v_call: TRBV5-1
clone_size: few
cdr3_nt: TGCGCCAGCAGCGGAACAACCCCGGGACATGTCACGTCGGCGAACACTGAAGCTTTCTTT
cdr3_aa: CASSGTTPGHVTSANTEAFF

j_call: TRBJ2-3
d_call: .
v_call: TRBV2
clone_size: .
cdr3_nt: TGTGCCAGCAGTCCGCGACAGCCCACAGATACGCAGTATTTT
cdr3_aa: CASSPRQPTDTQYF

j_call: TRBJ2-7
d_call: TRBD1
v_call: TRBV5-4
clone_size: .
cdr3_nt: TGTGCCAGCAGCTTGGCCGGACAGGGGGCCTACGAGCAGTACTTC
cdr3_aa: CASSLAGQGAYEQYF

j_call: TRBJ2-1
d_call: TRBD1
v_call: TRBV7-2
clone_size: few
cdr3_nt: TGTGCCAGCAGCGGATTCCGGGACAGGGGGGGAAATGAGCAGTTCTTC
cdr3_aa: CASSGFRDRGGNEQFF

j_call: TRBJ1-4
d_call: .
v_call: TRBV5-4
clone_size: few
cdr3_nt: TGTGCCAGCAGCTTGGCCCCGGGGGATGAAAAACTGTTTTTT
cdr3_aa: CASSLAPGDEKLFF

j_call: TRBJ1-5
d_call: .
v_call: TRBV18
clone_size: .
cdr3_nt: TGTGCCAGCTCACCAGGTCAGGGGAGGAATCAGCCCCAGCATTTT
cdr3_aa: CASSPGQGRNQPQHF

j_call: TRBJ1-1
d_call: TRBD1
v_call: TRBV14
clone_size: .
cdr3_nt: TGTGCCAGCAGCCAAGATCTGGCAGGGGGGTTAGCTTTCTTT
cdr3_aa: CASSQDLAGGLAFF

j_call: TRBJ2-7
d_call: .
v_call: TRBV12-3/TRBV12-4
clone_size: .
cdr3_nt: TGTGCCAGCAGTTTCAGGGTGGGAGAGCAGTACTTC
cdr3_aa: CASSFRVGEQYF